This TCR beta chain originates from a study of OX40 agonist ivuxolimab in advanced cancers. Study background: Those enrolled were roughly 85% male, with a mean age of about 66 years and ages from roughly 20 to 85. The eligibility criteria allowed prior anti-PD-1, anti-PD-L1 or anti-CTLA-4 therapy, and about 40% had some. The study, taken as a whole, reports: Among some nonresponders, normalized T-cell clonal expansion was also low.

Measured with immunoSEQ multiplex PCR; TCRdb has only the in-frame clones, and not every one. The sample carries 90,000 to 100,000 clones, about 85% recorded once. V gave up 8 bases and J gave up 3 bases; unmatched junction bases: 9. This CDR3 has 15 residues. From germline, CDR1 is SNHLY and CDR2 FYNNEI. On this clone: The antigen remains undetermined.

The chain couples TRBV2 to TRBJ1-4; the match to TRBD1 covers 7 bases. The sample consisted of CD4+ or CD8+ T cells sorted from blood, taken in a trial of the OX40 agonist ivuxolimab. The receptor's source is an adult with an advanced solid tumor such as melanoma, head and neck, liver or kidney cancer. CDR3 DNA sequence: TGTGCCAGCCGCAAGACAGGGATTCCTAATGAAAAACTGTTTTTT. This gives the protein CASRKTGIPNEKLFF.